This TCR beta chain was found in a study of memory B cells and T cells in multiple sclerosis. Notes on this clone: Its target is unknown.

Germline lookup yields CDR1 SGHTA and CDR2 FQGNSA. V lost 4 bases to trimming and J lost 10 bases, with 11 bases between them. CDR3 length equals 12 residues. Separate sequencing covered autoproliferating (CFSE-dim) and non-proliferating (CFSE-high) T cells from stimulus-free culture. Cultures began with about 45 million CFSE-labeled PBMCs, unstimulated for six to seven days, with replicate wells pooled. CFSE at approximately 0.5 uM labeled the PBMCs, which were then cultured unstimulated. TCRdb keeps only in-frame clones here, not all; method: immunoSEQ multiplex PCR. The profile shows over 35,000 clones, about 80% of them singletons. Study conclusions and caveats: Normalization was needed because clone-set size differences affected shared clonotype counts.

This chain uses TRBV7-2 with TRBJ2-1; D is perhaps TRBD1 (6 bases). Material for sequencing was PBMCs from blood kept in culture. The TCR sequence derives from a human donor with multiple sclerosis. In DNA, the CDR3 is TGTGCCAGCAGCTCACAGGGATACGAGCAGTTCTTC. This translates into CASSSQGYEQFF.